Listed here are 7 T cell receptor beta chains from one sample, sequenced in a study of T cell changes during pregnancy in multiple sclerosis. Produced via immunoSEQ multiplex PCR; TCRdb's table is partial and in-frame only. The table lists 55,000 to 80,000 clones, 85% to 90% of them singletons. The sample was peripheral blood, taken after pregnancy. The receptors shown here come from a female donor in good health, enrolled as a control in a pregnancy study.

V and J are TRBV5-6 and TRBJ2-4, with D possibly matching TRBD2 (5 bases). V was pared by 0 bases and J by 0 bases, with 13 bases between. The CDR3 covers 17 residues. CDR1 is SGHDT and CDR2 is YYEEEE in the germline V gene. DNA for the CDR3: TGTGCCAGCAGCTTGGTGGTCGTTGGACTAGCCAAAAACATTCAGTACTTC. Amino acids: CASSLVVVGLAKNIQYF.

The V and J genes are TRBV12-5 and TRBJ1-2; 8 positions agree with TRBD1. From germline, CDR1 is LGHNT and CDR2 FRNRAP. J gave up 2 bases and V 2 bases, and 13 bases lay outside the gene matches. The CDR3 sequence is 18 residues long. The DNA for the CDR3 is TGTGCTAGTGGTTTGTTGGGCGTGTTGGGGGACAGGAACTATGGCTACACCTTC. Translating gives CASGLLGVLGDRNYGYTF.

The rearrangement uses TRBV5-1 and TRBJ1-1; D uncertain. The CDR3 length is 14 residues. V was clipped by 0 bases and J by 0 bases, with 6 bases between them. Germline loops: CDR1 SGHRS, CDR2 YFSETQ. The CDR3 bases are TGCGCCAGCAGCTTGGGGACTTTGAACACTGAAGCTTTCTTT. Protein product: CASSLGTLNTEAFF.

The chain combines TRBV7-6 with TRBJ2-3; 9 positions agree with TRBD2. This CDR3 is 16 amino acids long. V was clipped by 3 bases and J by 0 bases; unmatched bases: 4. Germline V gene sequence: CDR1 SGHVS, CDR2 FNYEAQ. The CDR3 DNA follows: TGTGCCAGCAGCTTGGGACTAGCCCTAAGCACAGATACGCAGTATTTT. It codes for CASSLGLALSTDTQYF.

This chain joins TRBV14 and TRBJ2-7; a weak D match, TRBD1 (5 bases). Trimming cost V 3 bases and J 7 bases, with 13 bases left between them. CDR1 and CDR2 from the germline V gene are SGHDN and FVKESK. The CDR3 totals 13 residues. As DNA, the CDR3 is TGTGCCAGCAGCCAGGGGCAGAGAATAGAGCAGTACTTC. This encodes CASSQGQRIEQYF.

As DNA, the CDR3 is TGCGCCAGCAGCTTGGGTCTTTACGAGCAGTACTTC. Its translation is CASSLGLYEQYF. The rearrangement links TRBV5-1 to TRBJ2-7, with D unclear. V lost 0 bases and J lost 4, with 5 bases in between. CDR3 size: 12 residues. CDR1 and CDR2 from the germline V gene are SGHRS and YFSETQ.

This chain uses TRBV19 with TRBJ1-2; 7 nucleotides align to TRBD1. Trimming took 5 bases from V and 8 from J; bases not matched to a gene: 8. The CDR3 is made up of 13 amino acids. Germline values: CDR1 LNHDA, CDR2 SQIVND (reference sequence). The chain's CDR3 is CASSQQGRSGYTF. CDR3 nucleotide sequence: TGTGCCAGTAGTCAACAGGGGCGAAGCGGCTACACCTTC. The full variable domain, with the rest looked up from reference TRBV19 and TRBJ1-2, is DGGITQSPKYLFRKEGQNVTLSCEQNLNHDAMYWYRQDPGQGLRLIYYSQIVNDFQKGDIAEGYSVSREKKESFPLTVTSAQKNPTAFYLCASSQQGRSGYTFGSGTRLTVV.